Presented here are 25 T cell receptor beta chains from one specimen sequenced in a study of CD8+ T cells in alopecia areata. cDNA serving as the sequencing template came from extracted, reverse transcribed RNA. Libraries were prepared by immunoSEQ multiplex PCR; TCRdb keeps only in-frame clonotypes and omits some of them. Altogether some 180,000 clones are present, 50% to 65% being singletons, with the ten largest covering roughly 10%. Treatment: oral pan-JAK inhibitor, 5-10 mg twice daily. The material was CD8+ T cells sorted from blood, obtained at week 24, from a patient treated with tofacitinib. These receptors were taken from a human donor with alopecia areata.

This chain links TRBV7-3 with TRBJ2-7; weak D call: TRBD1 (6 bases). Germline V gene sequence: CDR1 SGHTA, CDR2 FQGTGA. V lost 2 bases and J 5 bases, leaving 10 bases between the germline ends. The CDR3 covers 13 residues. The CDR3: CASSLAGDHEQYF. The DNA of the CDR3 is TGTGCCAGCAGCTTAGCAGGGGACCACGAGCAGTACTTC.

The chain uses TRBV5-4 and TRBJ2-7; 9 positions agree with TRBD2. This CDR3 has 12 residues. J was trimmed by 12 bases and V by 5 bases; bases with no gene match: 9. CDR1 and CDR2 from the germline V gene are SGHNT and YYREEE (reference sequence). This CDR3 reads CASSYGSGGWYF. CDR3 sequence (DNA): TGTGCCAGCAGTTATGGTAGCGGGGGTTGGTACTTC.

V and J are TRBV5-1 and TRBJ2-5; 10 bases agree with TRBD1. Germline-derived CDR1 and CDR2 are SGHRS and YFSETQ. This CDR3 comprises 15 residues. With 4 bases clipped from V and 3 bases from J, the junction kept 6 bases outside the gene matches. The CDR3 bases are TGCGCCAGCAGCACGGGACAGGGGATGGAAGAGACCCAGTACTTC. It specifies CASSTGQGMEETQYF.

The chain combines TRBV5-6 with TRBJ2-1; 8 bases are shared with TRBD2. The CDR3 length is 14 residues. Germline values: CDR1 SGHDT, CDR2 YYEEEE. Trimming removed 2 bases from V and 7 bases from J; junction bases left unmatched: 5. DNA of the CDR3: TGTGCCAGCAGCTTAGGAGCGGGGGTGAATGAGCAGTTCTTC. Its protein product is CASSLGAGVNEQFF.

This clone appeared a single time. This sequence joins TRBV13 and TRBJ2-3, with TRBD1 matching 9 bases. After removal of 1 base from V and 1 base from J, the junction contained 3 bases not matched to a gene. The CDR3 spans 16 residues. Germline lookup yields CDR1 PRHDT and CDR2 FYEKMQ (reference sequence). The CDR3 DNA follows: TGTGCCAGCAGCTTAGAACGACAGGGGGGCACAGATACGCAGTATTTT. It codes for CASSLERQGGTDTQYF.

The gene calls are TRBV9 and TRBJ2-1; TRBD2 matches at 11 bases. V trimming: 0 bases; J trimming: 0 bases; junction bases outside the gene matches: 8. Germline V CDR1 and CDR2: SGDLS, YYNGEE. The CDR3 loop spans 19 amino acids. In DNA, the CDR3 is TGTGCCAGCAGCGTAGGTCTAGCGGGGGGCGCAAGCTCCTACAATGAGCAGTTCTTC. Amino acids: CASSVGLAGGASSYNEQFF.

J is TRBJ2-3 and V is TRBV11-2; unclear D gene. V was cut by 0 bases and J by 8 bases, with 15 bases left in between. Germline CDR1 reads SGHAT; CDR2 reads FQNNGV. CDR3 length: 15 residues. This CDR3 reads CASSLDQGWLATQYF. The CDR3 coding sequence is TGTGCCAGCAGCTTAGATCAAGGGTGGCTGGCTACGCAGTATTTT.

CDR3 coding DNA: TGCGCCAGCAGCCAAGTAGTCCGAGATGAGCAGTTCTTC. It specifies CASSQVVRDEQFF. J is TRBJ2-1 and V is TRBV4-3; D remains ambiguous. This CDR3 is built from 13 residues. The V gene lost 1 base and the J gene lost 8 bases, with 9 bases spanning the gap. Looked up from germline, CDR1 is LGHNA and CDR2 is YSLEER.

V usage is TRBV4-3 and J usage is TRBJ2-3, with D possibly TRBD2 on 5 matching bases. The CDR3 contains 16 residues. Germline loops: CDR1 LGHNA, CDR2 YSLEER. The V end lost 0 bases, the J end lost 2 bases, and 12 bases lay between the germline ends. Written as DNA, the CDR3 is TGCGCCAGCAGCCAAGATCCGGGGAGAATCACAGATACGCAGTATTTT. Protein product: CASSQDPGRITDTQYF.

This clone appeared a few times. V usage is TRBV27 and J usage is TRBJ2-5; 9 bases align to TRBD1. This CDR3 has 15 amino acids. CDR1 and CDR2 (germline): MNHEY, SMNVEV (reference sequence). V lost 5 bases and J lost 11; bases outside the gene matches: 15. CDR3 sequence: CASSPGQGRPVEQYF. In DNA, the CDR3 is TGTGCCAGCAGTCCGGGACAGGGCCGCCCAGTGGAGCAGTACTTC.

The V and J genes are TRBV5-6 and TRBJ2-1, with D perhaps TRBD1 (5 bases). Per germline, CDR1 SGHDT and CDR2 YYEEEE. The CDR3 consists of 13 residues. Deletions cut 4 bases from V and 8 bases from J, with 13 bases between. CDR3 bases: TGTGCCAGCAGCAAAGGGGTTGGTCATGAGCAGTTCTTC. Translating it yields CASSKGVGHEQFF.

The gene calls are TRBV5-1 and TRBJ2-2; D may correspond to TRBD1 or TRBD2 (5 bases each). This CDR3 comprises 14 residues. CDR1 and CDR2 (germline): SGHRS, YFSETQ. Trimming shortened V by 5 bases and J by 4 bases, and 12 bases separated the two germline ends. The chain's CDR3 is CASRMTGGTGELFF. As DNA, the CDR3 is TGCGCCAGCAGGATGACTGGGGGCACCGGGGAGCTGTTTTTT.

The V call is TRBV6-6, the J call TRBJ2-6, with D perhaps matching TRBD2 (5 bases). The CDR3 has 16 residues. Germline V CDR1 and CDR2: MNHNY, SVGAGI (reference sequence). Trimming left V 4 bases short and J 0 bases short, with 10 bases between. CDR3 DNA: TGTGCCAGCAGTTCGGACGGGAACTCTGGGGCCAACGTCCTGACTTTC. Encoded protein: CASSSDGNSGANVLTF.

The V call is TRBV2, the J call TRBJ2-1; weak D call: TRBD2 (6 bases). The CDR3 totals 13 residues. From germline, CDR1 is SNHLY and CDR2 FYNNEI. Deletions cut 2 bases from V and 6 bases from J, with 8 bases between. The CDR3 nucleotides read TGTGCCAGCAGTGAACAAGCGGGCAATGAGCAGTTCTTC. Translated: CASSEQAGNEQFF. The complete variable domain, with remaining parts taken from reference TRBV2 and TRBJ2-1, reads EPEVTQTPSHQVTQMGQEVILRCVPISNHLYFYWYRQILGQKVEFLVSFYNNEISEKSEIFDDQFSVERPDGSNFTLKIRSTKLEDSAMYFCASSEQAGNEQFFGPGTRLTVL.

The rearrangement uses TRBV6-5 and TRBJ1-1; D call uncertain. CDR1 MNHEY and CDR2 SVGAGI come from the germline V gene. The ends were cut back, 5 bases at V and 4 bases at J, with 14 bases in the middle. The CDR3 has 14 amino acids. The CDR3 region has the DNA TGTGCCAGCAGTCAACCCCGGGCGATCACTGAAGCTTTCTTT. Protein product: CASSQPRAITEAFF.

This clone has a single count. The chain joins TRBV30 to TRBJ2-3; the match to TRBD2 covers 11 bases. There are 15 residues in the CDR3. V was pared by 5 bases and J by 4 bases, with 8 bases of the junction left unmatched. Germline-derived CDR1 and CDR2 are GTSNPN and SVGIG (reference sequence). DNA of the CDR3: TGTGCCTGGGACCACGGACTAGCGGGTCCAGATACGCAGTATTTT. It encodes CAWDHGLAGPDTQYF. Full variable domain (outside the CDR3, taken from reference TRBV30 and TRBJ2-3): SQTIHQWPATLVQPVGSPLSLECTVEGTSNPNLYWYRQAAGRGLQLLFYSVGIGQISSEVPQNLSASRPQDRQFILSSKKLLLSDSGFYLCAWDHGLAGPDTQYFGPGTRLTVL.

The chain uses TRBV30 and TRBJ2-2; D remains unclear. Trimming stripped 6 bases from V and 4 bases from J, with 15 bases between. The CDR3 runs 14 residues. Germline V gives CDR1 GTSNPN, CDR2 SVGIG (reference sequence). CDR3 bases: TGTGCCTGCCAAAGTGCGGTGAGCACCGGGGAGCTGTTTTTT. This gives the protein CACQSAVSTGELFF. Full variable domain (remainder filled in from reference TRBV30 and TRBJ2-2): SQTIHQWPATLVQPVGSPLSLECTVEGTSNPNLYWYRQAAGRGLQLLFYSVGIGQISSEVPQNLSASRPQDRQFILSSKKLLLSDSGFYLCACQSAVSTGELFFGEGSRLTVL.

In its sample, this clone was seen a few times. The rearrangement joins TRBV27 to TRBJ1-1, with D unresolved. V was clipped by 6 bases and J by 1 base, with 3 bases between them. Germline V lookup: CDR1 MNHEY, CDR2 SMNVEV (reference sequence). The CDR3 spans 11 residues. CDR3 amino acids: CASRKNTEAFF. In nucleotides, the CDR3 is TGTGCCAGCAGGAAGAACACTGAAGCTTTCTTT.

This clone was seen only a few times. This chain connects TRBV14 to TRBJ2-5, with D unresolved. The length of the CDR3 is 15 residues. Per the germline V gene, CDR1 is SGHDN and CDR2 is FVKESK. V lost 0 bases to trimming and J lost 4 bases, with 12 bases between them. The CDR3 sequence is CASSQDHGLAETQYF. Written as DNA, the CDR3 is TGTGCCAGCAGCCAAGACCACGGCCTCGCAGAGACCCAGTACTTC.

V gene TRBV27 combines with J gene TRBJ1-1; D might be TRBD1 (6 bases). Germline V gene sequence: CDR1 MNHEY, CDR2 SMNVEV (reference sequence). The germline V and J ends were trimmed by 2 bases and 11 bases, with 18 bases remaining between them. The CDR3 loop spans 14 amino acids. The CDR3 nucleotides are TGTGCCAGCAGTTTAGGGTCTGGGGGCAGAGAGGCTTTCTTT. Its translation is CASSLGSGGREAFF.

J is TRBJ1-1 and V is TRBV6-5, with 7 bases matching TRBD1. The V gene end was trimmed by 7 bases and the J gene end by 5 bases; junction bases not matched to a gene: 7. Per germline, CDR1 MNHEY and CDR2 SVGAGI. CDR3 size: 13 residues. CDR3 protein: CASTSAGQTEAFF. DNA of the CDR3: TGTGCCAGCACCTCAGCGGGACAGACTGAAGCTTTCTTT.

This clone was seen a handful of times. V is TRBV4-3 and J is TRBJ2-5; a weak D match, TRBD1 (6 bases). CDR1 LGHNA and CDR2 YSLEER come from the germline V gene. The CDR3 length is 15 residues. Trimming removed 1 base from V and 0 bases from J, with 9 bases in between. The CDR3 DNA is TGCGCCAGCAGCCAAGTAAGGGGGAACCAAGAGACCCAGTACTTC. This sequence encodes CASSQVRGNQETQYF.

The V gene is TRBV9, the J gene TRBJ2-3; 7 bases match TRBD1. CDR3 length equals 14 residues. J lost 1 base, V lost 4 bases, and 3 bases had no gene match. Germline V lookup: CDR1 SGDLS, CDR2 YYNGEE. In nucleotides, the CDR3 is TGTGCCAGCAGCTCCGGGACAGGCACAGATACGCAGTATTTT. Translated: CASSSGTGTDTQYF.

This chain links TRBV6-1 with TRBJ2-4; 9 positions match TRBD2. The germline CDR1 and CDR2 sequences are MNHNS and SASEGT. V was clipped by 0 bases and J by 8 bases; unmatched bases: 5. This CDR3 is built from 15 residues. The CDR3 region has the DNA TGTGCCAGCAGTGAAGCTGGGCGGACTAGCGACATTCAGTACTTC. Its protein is CASSEAGRTSDIQYF.

V usage is TRBV29-1 and J usage is TRBJ2-1; 7 nucleotides match TRBD1. CDR1 is SQVTM, CDR2 ANQGSEA, per germline. The CDR3 has 12 residues. CDR3 nucleotide sequence: TGCTACTACAGGGGTGAGAACAATGAGCAGTTCTTC. This translates into CYYRGENNEQFF.